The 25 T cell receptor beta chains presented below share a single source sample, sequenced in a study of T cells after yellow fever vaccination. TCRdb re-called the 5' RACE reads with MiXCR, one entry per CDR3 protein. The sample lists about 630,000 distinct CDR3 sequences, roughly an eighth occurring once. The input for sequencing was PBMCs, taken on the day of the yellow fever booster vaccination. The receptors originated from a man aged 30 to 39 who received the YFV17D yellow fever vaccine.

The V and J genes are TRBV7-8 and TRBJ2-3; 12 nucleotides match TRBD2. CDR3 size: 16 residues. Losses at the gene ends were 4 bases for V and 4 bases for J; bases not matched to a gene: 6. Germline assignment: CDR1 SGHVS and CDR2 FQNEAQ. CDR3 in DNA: TGTGCCAGCAGCTCCCTAGCGGGAGGGCCACCAGATACGCAGTATTTT. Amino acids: CASSSLAGGPPDTQYF.

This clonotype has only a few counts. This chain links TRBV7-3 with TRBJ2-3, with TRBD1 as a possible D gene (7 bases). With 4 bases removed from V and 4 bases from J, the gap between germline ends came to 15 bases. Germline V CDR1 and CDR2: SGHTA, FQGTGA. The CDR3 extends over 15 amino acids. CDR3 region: CASSYVGGGADTQYF. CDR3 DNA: TGTGCCAGCAGCTACGTAGGGGGCGGGGCAGATACGCAGTATTTT.

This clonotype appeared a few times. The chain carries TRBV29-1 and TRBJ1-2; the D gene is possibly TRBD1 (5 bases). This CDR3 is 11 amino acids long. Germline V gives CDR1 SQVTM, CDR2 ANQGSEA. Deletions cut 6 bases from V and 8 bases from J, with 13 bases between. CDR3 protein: CSVHGTEGYTF. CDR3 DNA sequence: TGCAGCGTCCATGGGACTGAGGGCTACACCTTC.

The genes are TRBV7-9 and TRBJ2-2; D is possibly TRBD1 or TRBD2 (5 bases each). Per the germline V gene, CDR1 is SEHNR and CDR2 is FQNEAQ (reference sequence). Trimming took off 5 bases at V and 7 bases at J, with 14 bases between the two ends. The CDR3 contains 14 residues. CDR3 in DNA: TGTGCCAGCAGCCCCTGGCAGGGAGTCGGGGAGCTGTTTTTT. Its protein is CASSPWQGVGELFF.

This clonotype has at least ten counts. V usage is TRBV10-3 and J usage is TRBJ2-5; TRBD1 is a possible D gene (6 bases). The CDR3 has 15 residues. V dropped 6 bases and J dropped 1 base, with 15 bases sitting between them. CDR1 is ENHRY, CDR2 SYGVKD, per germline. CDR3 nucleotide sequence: TGTGCCATCAGCAGTCCTCAGGGGACCCAAGAGACCCAGTACTTC. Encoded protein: CAISSPQGTQETQYF.

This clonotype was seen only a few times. The CDR3 protein is CASSVEASGNYEQYF. The CDR3 bases are TGTGCCAGCAGCGTAGAAGCTAGCGGGAATTACGAGCAGTACTTC. The chain uses TRBV9 and TRBJ2-7, with 9 bases matching TRBD2. CDR3 length: 15 residues. Germline assignment: CDR1 SGDLS and CDR2 YYNGEE. V trimming: 0 bases; J trimming: 4 bases; junction bases outside the gene matches: 5. Full variable domain (missing parts from reference TRBV9 and TRBJ2-7): DSGVTQTPKHLITATGQRVTLRCSPRSGDLSVYWYQQSLDQGLQFLIQYYNGEERAKGNILERFSAQQFPDLHSELNLSSLELGDSALYFCASSVEASGNYEQYFGPGTRLTVT.

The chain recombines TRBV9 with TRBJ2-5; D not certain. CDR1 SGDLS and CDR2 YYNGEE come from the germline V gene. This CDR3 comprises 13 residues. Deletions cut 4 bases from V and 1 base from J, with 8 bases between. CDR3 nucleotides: TGTGCCAGCAGCCCTCACTCCCAAGAGACCCAGTACTTC. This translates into CASSPHSQETQYF. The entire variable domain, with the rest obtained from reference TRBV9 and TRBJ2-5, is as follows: DSGVTQTPKHLITATGQRVTLRCSPRSGDLSVYWYQQSLDQGLQFLIQYYNGEERAKGNILERFSAQQFPDLHSELNLSSLELGDSALYFCASSPHSQETQYFGPGTRLLVL.

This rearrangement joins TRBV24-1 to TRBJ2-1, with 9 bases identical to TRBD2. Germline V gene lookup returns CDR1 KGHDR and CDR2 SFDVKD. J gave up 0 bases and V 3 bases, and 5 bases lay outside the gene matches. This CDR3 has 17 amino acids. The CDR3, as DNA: TGTGCCACCAGTGATGGACTAGCGCTGAGCTCCTACAATGAGCAGTTCTTC. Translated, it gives CATSDGLALSSYNEQFF.

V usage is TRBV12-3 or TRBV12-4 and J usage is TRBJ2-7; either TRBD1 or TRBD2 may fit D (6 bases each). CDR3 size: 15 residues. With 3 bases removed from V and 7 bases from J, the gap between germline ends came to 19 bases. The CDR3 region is CASSFGGGGTREQYF. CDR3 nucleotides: TGTGCCAGCAGTTTTGGGGGAGGTGGGACAAGAGAGCAGTACTTC.

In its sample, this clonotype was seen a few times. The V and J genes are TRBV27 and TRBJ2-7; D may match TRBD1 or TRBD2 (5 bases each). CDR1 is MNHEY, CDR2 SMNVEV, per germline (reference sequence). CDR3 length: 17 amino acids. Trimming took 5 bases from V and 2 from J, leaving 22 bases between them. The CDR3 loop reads CASSPMTQVTGTYEQYF. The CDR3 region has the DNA TGTGCCAGCAGTCCGATGACACAGGTAACGGGGACCTACGAGCAGTACTTC.

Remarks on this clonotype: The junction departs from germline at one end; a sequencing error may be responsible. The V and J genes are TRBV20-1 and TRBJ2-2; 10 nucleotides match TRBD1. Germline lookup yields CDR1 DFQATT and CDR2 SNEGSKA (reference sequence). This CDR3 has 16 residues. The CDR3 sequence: CCARDQTGGAFGELFF. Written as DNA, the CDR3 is TGCTGTGCTAGAGACCAGACAGGGGGCGCGTTCGGGGAGCTGTTTTTT.

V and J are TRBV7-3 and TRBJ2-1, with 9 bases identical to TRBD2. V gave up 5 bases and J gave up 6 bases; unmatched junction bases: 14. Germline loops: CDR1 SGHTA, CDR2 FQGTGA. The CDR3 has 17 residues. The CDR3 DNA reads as TGTGCCAGCAGCCCCCTCCCGGGAGCGGGAGGTTCCAATGAGCAGTTCTTC. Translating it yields CASSPLPGAGGSNEQFF.

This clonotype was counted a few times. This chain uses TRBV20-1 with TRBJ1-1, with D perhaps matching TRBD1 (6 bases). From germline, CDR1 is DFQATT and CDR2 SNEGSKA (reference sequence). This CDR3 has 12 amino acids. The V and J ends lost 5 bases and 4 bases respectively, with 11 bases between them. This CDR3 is CSAPRGLTEAFF. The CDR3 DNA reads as TGCAGTGCTCCTCGGGGGCTCACTGAAGCTTTCTTT.

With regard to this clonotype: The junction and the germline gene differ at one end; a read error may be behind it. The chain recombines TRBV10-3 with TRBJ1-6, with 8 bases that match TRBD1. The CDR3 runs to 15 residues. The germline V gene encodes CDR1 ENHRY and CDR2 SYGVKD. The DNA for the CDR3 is TGTGCCATCAGTTCTGGCGGACAGGGATATTCACCCCACCACTTT. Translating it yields CAISSGGQGYSPHHF.

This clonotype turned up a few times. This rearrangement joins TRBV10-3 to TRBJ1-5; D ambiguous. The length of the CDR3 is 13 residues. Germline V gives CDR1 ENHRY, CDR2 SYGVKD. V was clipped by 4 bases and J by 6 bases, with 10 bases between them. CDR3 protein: CAISAPGGQPQHF. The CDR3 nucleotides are TGTGCCATCAGTGCGCCCGGCGGTCAGCCCCAGCATTTT.

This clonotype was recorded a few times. The CDR3 region has the DNA TGTGCCAGCAGCCCACGGGGGCAAATGGAGGCTAACTATGGCTACACCTTC. Its translation: CASSPRGQMEANYGYTF. The chain uses TRBV7-2 and TRBJ1-2, with a weak D call TRBD1 (6 bases). V dropped 5 bases and J dropped 0 bases, with 19 bases sitting between them. CDR1 and CDR2 from the germline V gene are SGHTA and FQGNSA. The CDR3 is made up of 17 amino acids.

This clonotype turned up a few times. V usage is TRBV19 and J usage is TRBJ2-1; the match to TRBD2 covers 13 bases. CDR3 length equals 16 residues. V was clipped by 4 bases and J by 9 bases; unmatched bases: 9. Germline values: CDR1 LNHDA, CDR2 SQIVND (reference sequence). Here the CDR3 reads CASSTAGTSGNLEQFF. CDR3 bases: TGTGCCAGTAGTACCGCGGGGACTAGCGGGAACCTTGAGCAGTTCTTC.

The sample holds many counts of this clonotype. The CDR3 nucleotides are TGTGCCAGCAGTCTCCTCACCACCGGGGAGCTGTTTTTT. It translates to CASSLLTTGELFF. The genes are TRBV25-1 and TRBJ2-2; D remains unclear. This CDR3 contains 13 residues. The V end lost 5 bases, the J end lost 4 bases, and 8 bases lay between the germline ends. Germline CDR1 is MGHDK and CDR2 is SYGVNS.

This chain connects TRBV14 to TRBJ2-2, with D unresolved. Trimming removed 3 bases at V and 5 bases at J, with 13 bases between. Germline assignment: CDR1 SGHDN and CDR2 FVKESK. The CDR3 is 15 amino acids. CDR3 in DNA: TGTGCCAGCAGCCAGGGTGCCGCGCAAACCGGGGAGCTGTTTTTT. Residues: CASSQGAAQTGELFF.

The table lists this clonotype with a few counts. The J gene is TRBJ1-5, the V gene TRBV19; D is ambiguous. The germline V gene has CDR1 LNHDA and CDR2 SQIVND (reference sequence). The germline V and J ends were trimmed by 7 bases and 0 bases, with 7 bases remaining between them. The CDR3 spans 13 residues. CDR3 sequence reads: CASMDYSNQPQHF. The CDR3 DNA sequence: TGTGCCAGTATGGACTATAGCAATCAGCCCCAGCATTTT.

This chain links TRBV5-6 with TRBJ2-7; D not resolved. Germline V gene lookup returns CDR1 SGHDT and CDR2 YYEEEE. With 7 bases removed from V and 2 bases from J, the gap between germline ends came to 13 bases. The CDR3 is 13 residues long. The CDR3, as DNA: TGTGCCAGCGCTGGACGGACCACCTACGAGCAGTACTTC. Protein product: CASAGRTTYEQYF.

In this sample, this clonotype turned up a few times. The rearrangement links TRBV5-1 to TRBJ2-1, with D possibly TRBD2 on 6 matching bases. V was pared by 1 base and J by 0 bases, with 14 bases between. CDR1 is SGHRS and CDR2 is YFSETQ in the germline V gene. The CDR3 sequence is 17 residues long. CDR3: CASSLRRTTRSYNEQFF. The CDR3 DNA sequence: TGCGCCAGCAGCTTGAGAAGGACTACCCGCTCCTACAATGAGCAGTTCTTC.

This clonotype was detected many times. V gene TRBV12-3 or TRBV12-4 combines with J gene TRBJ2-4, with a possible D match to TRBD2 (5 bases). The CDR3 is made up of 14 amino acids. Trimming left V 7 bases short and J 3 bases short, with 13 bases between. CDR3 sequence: CASNPPGVKNIQYF. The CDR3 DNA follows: TGTGCCAGCAATCCTCCCGGGGTCAAAAACATTCAGTACTTC.

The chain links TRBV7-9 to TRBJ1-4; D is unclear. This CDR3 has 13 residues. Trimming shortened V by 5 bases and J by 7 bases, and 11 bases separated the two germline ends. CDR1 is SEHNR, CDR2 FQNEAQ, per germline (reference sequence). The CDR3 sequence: CASSPRVGEKLFF. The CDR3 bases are TGTGCCAGCAGCCCGAGGGTTGGTGAAAAACTGTTTTTT.

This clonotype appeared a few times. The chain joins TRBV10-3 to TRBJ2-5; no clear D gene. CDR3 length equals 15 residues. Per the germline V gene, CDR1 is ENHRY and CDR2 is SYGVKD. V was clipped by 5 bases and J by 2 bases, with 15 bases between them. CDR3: CAISRLDVGQETQYF. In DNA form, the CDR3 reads TGTGCCATCAGTCGGCTAGATGTCGGTCAAGAGACCCAGTACTTC.